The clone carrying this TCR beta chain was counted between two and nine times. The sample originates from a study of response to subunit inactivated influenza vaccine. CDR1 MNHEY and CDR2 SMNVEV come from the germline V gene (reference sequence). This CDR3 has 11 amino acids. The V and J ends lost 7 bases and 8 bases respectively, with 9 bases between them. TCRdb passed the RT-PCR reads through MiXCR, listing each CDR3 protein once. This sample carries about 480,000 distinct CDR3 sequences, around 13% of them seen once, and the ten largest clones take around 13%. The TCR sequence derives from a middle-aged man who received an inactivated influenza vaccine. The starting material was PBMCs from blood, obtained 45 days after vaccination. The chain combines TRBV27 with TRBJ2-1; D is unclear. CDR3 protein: CASTFLDEQFF. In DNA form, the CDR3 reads TGTGCCAGCACCTTCCTCGATGAGCAGTTCTTC.